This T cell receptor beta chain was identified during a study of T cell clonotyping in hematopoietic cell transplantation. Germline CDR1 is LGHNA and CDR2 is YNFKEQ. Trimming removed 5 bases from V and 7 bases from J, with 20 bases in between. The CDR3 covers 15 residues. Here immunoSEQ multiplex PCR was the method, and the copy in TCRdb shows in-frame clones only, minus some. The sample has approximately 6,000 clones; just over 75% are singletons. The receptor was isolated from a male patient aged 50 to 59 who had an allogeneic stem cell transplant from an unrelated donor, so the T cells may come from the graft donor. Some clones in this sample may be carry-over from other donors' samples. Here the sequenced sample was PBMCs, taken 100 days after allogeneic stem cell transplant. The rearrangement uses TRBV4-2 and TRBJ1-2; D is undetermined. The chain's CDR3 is CASSFLNGYHSGYTF. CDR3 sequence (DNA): TGTGCCAGCAGCTTCCTTAATGGTTACCACTCTGGCTACACCTTC.